These 26 T cell receptor beta chains originate from one sample sequenced in a study of T cell clonality in common variable immunodeficiency. The table came from immunoSEQ multiplex PCR; TCRdb's copy has only in-frame clones and leaves some out. There are around 45,000 clones in the sample, none observed a single time. Material: peripheral blood mononuclear cells. The receptors shown here come from a person aged 18 to 70 in good health.

This clone was seen a few times. Incomplete CDR3 DNA: TGCAGCGTGATCCCGGCGGGGCTTGGGGGC. Translating gives CSVIPAGLGG. The full CDR3 sequence reads CSVIPAGLGGYTF. This rearrangement joins TRBV29-1 to TRBJ1-2; D is possibly TRBD1 (5 bases). Read coverage stops 3 residues before the CDR3 terminus; the germline J gene supplies the remainder. CDR1 and CDR2 (germline): SQVTM, ANQGSEA. There are 13 residues in the CDR3.

This clone was detected ten times or more. Coverage ceases 3 residues before the CDR3 finishes, and the germline J gene fills in the end. The rearrangement joins TRBV2 to TRBJ1-5; TRBD1 might be the D (5 bases). Looked up from germline, CDR1 is SNHLY and CDR2 is FYNNEI. V gave up 7 bases and J gave up 6 bases, with 13 bases separating them. CDR3 length equals 13 residues. CDR3 DNA (partial): TGTGCCAGCAATGCTGGGGCTATTCAGCCC. It translates to CASNAGAIQP. The whole CDR3 protein is CASNAGAIQPQHF.

This clone was seen ten or more times. The read terminates 3 residues before the CDR3 end, so the remaining end is supplied by the germline J gene. The V gene is TRBV19, the J gene TRBJ1-5; 7 nucleotides match TRBD1. The V segment lost 6 bases and the J segment 3 bases; nucleotides outside the gene matches: 8. CDR3 length equals 15 residues. Looked up from germline, CDR1 is LNHDA and CDR2 is SQIVND (reference sequence). The chain's CDR3 is CASSQTGQLNQPQHF. The covered CDR3 bases are TGTGCCAGTAGCCAAACGGGACAGCTCAATCAGCCC.

This clone has a count of ten or more. The covered CDR3 bases are TGTGCCAGCAGCGTAGGGGCGAGCAATCAGCCC. As protein: CASSVGASNQP. The CDR3, in full, reads CASSVGASNQPQHF. This chain connects TRBV9 to TRBJ1-5, with D unresolved. The read halts 3 residues ahead of the CDR3 end, with the missing end drawn from the germline J gene. The CDR3 extends over 14 amino acids. Germline V gene sequence: CDR1 SGDLS, CDR2 YYNGEE. V was trimmed by 0 bases and J by 1 base, leaving 5 bases between them. Full variable domain (remainder filled in from reference TRBV9 and TRBJ1-5): DSGVTQTPKHLITATGQRVTLRCSPRSGDLSVYWYQQSLDQGLQFLIQYYNGEERAKGNILERFSAQQFPDLHSELNLSSLELGDSALYFCASSVGASNQPQHFGDGTRLSIL.

This clone was detected many times. Read sequence stops 3 residues before the CDR3 end, and the germline J gene provides the missing end. The chain is built from TRBV5-6 and TRBJ2-3; D is ambiguous. Trimming shortened V by 0 bases and J by 5 bases, and 10 bases separated the two germline ends. CDR1 is SGHDT, CDR2 YYEEEE, per germline. This CDR3 contains 14 residues. CDR3 DNA (partial): TGTGCCAGCAGCTTGGAAAGGGTAGTAGATACG. Residues: CASSLERVVDT. From start to end, the CDR3 is CASSLERVVDTQYF.

This clone was detected a few times. This clone may be a read error of a much larger clone one base away. The read ends 3 residues early relative to the CDR3; the germline J gene fills the gap. V usage is TRBV20-1 and J usage is TRBJ2-3; the match to TRBD2 covers 7 bases. The CDR3 runs 15 residues. Looked up from germline, CDR1 is DFQATT and CDR2 is SNEGSKA (reference sequence). The covered CDR3 bases are TGCAGCGCTAGGAGTCCAGCGGGGACCACAGATACG. This codes for CSARSPAGTTDT. The whole CDR3 protein is CSARSPAGTTDTQYF.

This clone was recorded at least ten times. The read ends 3 residues shy of where the CDR3 ends; the end is completed using the germline J gene. The gene calls are TRBV30 and TRBJ1-6, with 9 positions matching TRBD1. CDR3 size: 15 residues. Germline V CDR1 and CDR2: GTSNPN, SVGIG (reference sequence). The V segment lost 0 bases and the J segment 7 bases; nucleotides outside the gene matches: 4. The CDR3 DNA, read in part, is TGTGCCTGGAGTGTTTTGACAGGGGGAAATTCACCC. Encoded protein: CAWSVLTGGNSP. The entire CDR3 is CAWSVLTGGNSPLHF.

The sample holds many counts of this clone. The observed sequence ends 3 residues before the CDR3 terminus, with the missing tail filled in from the germline J gene. The gene calls are TRBV30 and TRBJ2-1, with 7 bases lining up with TRBD1. The CDR3 runs to 13 residues. The V gene's germline CDR1 is GTSNPN and CDR2 SVGIG (reference sequence). V lost 8 bases, J lost 6 bases, and 10 bases stayed unmatched. CDR3 bases read: TGTGCCAGAAAACGGACAGGTATCAATGAG. This encodes CARKRTGINE. Given in full, the CDR3 is CARKRTGINEQFF.

This clone was seen many times. The read ends 3 residues before the CDR3 terminus; that terminus is restored from the germline J gene. The chain couples TRBV15 to TRBJ1-4; TRBD1 agrees at 11 bases. Looked up from germline, CDR1 is LNHNV and CDR2 is YYDKDF (reference sequence). The CDR3 has 14 residues. The V gene end was trimmed by 4 bases and the J gene end by 9 bases; junction bases not matched to a gene: 4. Incomplete CDR3 DNA: TGTGCCACCAGCATGGGACAGGGGGAGAAAAAA. As protein: CATSMGQGEKK. The full CDR3 sequence reads CATSMGQGEKKLFF.

This clone was counted at least ten times. One end of the junction is discordant with germline, which a read error may explain. The read stops 3 residues short of the end of the CDR3; the missing end is completed from the germline J gene. This sequence joins TRBV4-2 and TRBJ1-2; 9 positions match TRBD1. Per the germline V gene, CDR1 is LGHNA and CDR2 is YNFKEQ. The CDR3 contains 15 residues. The CDR3 loop is CASSQTGGNFYGYTF. The CDR3 bases that were read are TGCGCCAGCAGCCAGACAGGGGGTAATTTCTATGGC.

In this sample, this clone turned up many times. The read terminates 3 residues before the CDR3 end, so the remaining end is supplied by the germline J gene. The chain combines TRBV7-2 with TRBJ1-2; D ambiguous. The CDR3 consists of 13 residues. Germline assignment: CDR1 SGHTA and CDR2 FQGNSA. V lost 3 bases to trimming and J lost 2 bases, with 7 bases between them. Partial CDR3 DNA: TGTGCCAGCAGCTTCTCCCTCAACTATGGC. Protein: CASSFSLNYG. The complete CDR3 protein is CASSFSLNYGYTF.

The sample holds many counts of this clone. CDR3 sequence: CASSTGTGNEQFF. The CDR3 DNA, read in part, is TGTGCCAGCAGCACAGGGACGGGTAATGAG. The chain combines TRBV5-6 with TRBJ2-1; TRBD1 is a possible D gene (6 bases). The read is 3 residues too short to cover the CDR3 end, so that end is filled in from the germline J gene. The CDR3 totals 13 residues. The V gene's germline CDR1 is SGHDT and CDR2 YYEEEE. Trimming pared 4 bases from V and 7 bases from J, leaving 12 bases between.

In its sample, this clone was seen many times. The read comes to an end 3 residues before the CDR3 does, leaving the germline J gene to fill in the end. The chain combines TRBV5-6 with TRBJ1-5; the match to TRBD1 covers 8 bases. The germline CDR1 and CDR2 sequences are SGHDT and YYEEEE. CDR3 length: 15 residues. The junction had 6 bases not matched to a gene; V was cut back by 4 bases and J by 3 bases. This CDR3 is CASSQGQVINQPQHF. The sequenced CDR3 bases are TGTGCCAGCAGCCAGGGACAGGTGATCAATCAGCCC.

The sample holds a few counts of this clone. The read ends 3 residues early relative to the CDR3; the germline J gene fills the gap. The chain combines TRBV5-1 with TRBJ1-1; the D gene is possibly TRBD1 (6 bases). The germline V gene has CDR1 SGHRS and CDR2 YFSETQ. Between the trimmed V and J ends, which lost 1 base and 1 base, there was a span of 11 bases. The CDR3 sequence is 15 residues long. CDR3 DNA (partial): TGCGCCAGCAGCTTGCCGGGGACATCGAACACTGAA. Its translation: CASSLPGTSNTE. The whole CDR3 reads CASSLPGTSNTEAFF.

This clone was picked up many times. The CDR3 end lies 3 residues beyond the end of the read and is filled in from the germline J gene. The chain links TRBV6-2 or TRBV6-3 to TRBJ1-2, with D perhaps TRBD1 (5 bases). CDR3 size: 13 residues. Germline-derived CDR1 and CDR2 are MNHEY and SVGEGT. The sequenced CDR3 bases are TGTGCCAGCACAGGGTATGATCTTGACGGC. Its translation: CASTGYDLDG. The entire CDR3 reads CASTGYDLDGYTF.

There are many counts of this clone. The CDR3 goes on 3 residues after the read ends, and that part is filled in from the germline J gene. The chain links TRBV4-1 to TRBJ1-6; D uncertain. The CDR3 runs 13 residues. Germline V gene lookup returns CDR1 MGHRA and CDR2 YSYEKL. CDR3 bases read: TGCGCCAGCAGCCAAGTTGTCGGCGGCCCC. It translates to CASSQVVGGP. The entire CDR3 sequence reads CASSQVVGGPLHF.

This clone was detected many times. Coverage ceases 3 residues before the CDR3 finishes, and the germline J gene fills in the end. The V call is TRBV18, the J call TRBJ1-6; 7 bases are shared with TRBD1. The CDR3 totals 16 residues. Germline loops: CDR1 KGHSH, CDR2 LQKENI. With 8 bases clipped from V and 0 bases from J, the junction kept 7 bases outside the gene matches. Incomplete CDR3 DNA: TGTGCCAGCCAGGGGGGCGGGAGCTCCTATAATTCACCC. Encoded protein: CASQGGGSSYNSP. The CDR3 in full is CASQGGGSSYNSPLHF.

This clone is labeled as medium-sized. The CDR3 goes on 3 residues after the read ends, and that part is filled in from the germline J gene. The chain couples TRBV20-1 to TRBJ2-4; D call uncertain. This CDR3 has 15 amino acids. Germline CDR1 and CDR2: DFQATT and SNEGSKA (reference sequence). V lost 0 bases to trimming and J lost 1 base, with 10 bases between them. CDR3 amino acids: CSAREYGLAKNIQYF. The covered CDR3 bases are TGCAGTGCTAGAGAATACGGGTTGGCCAAAAACATT.

This clone was observed many times. CDR3 loop: CSAPVPSYNSPLHF. CDR3 bases read: TGCAGTGCTCCAGTCCCATCCTATAATTCACCC. V usage is TRBV20-1 and J usage is TRBJ1-6; D call uncertain. The read ends 3 residues early relative to the CDR3; the germline J gene fills the gap. Trimming cost V 5 bases and J 1 base, with 9 bases left between them. Germline V gene data show CDR1 as DFQATT and CDR2 as SNEGSKA (reference sequence). The CDR3 consists of 14 residues.

This clone was detected ten times or more. With the read ending 3 residues before the CDR3 end, the germline J gene is used to fill in that end. The chain carries TRBV19 and TRBJ1-3; maybe TRBD1 (6 bases). V was shortened by 1 base and J by 3 bases, with 16 bases between the two germline ends. The length of the CDR3 is 17 residues. CDR1 and CDR2 from the germline V gene are LNHDA and SQIVND (reference sequence). The DNA read from the CDR3 is TGTGCCAGTAGTATAGCAGGGGCCGCTTCCAGTGGAAACACC. This codes for CASSIAGAASSGNT. The whole CDR3 protein is CASSIAGAASSGNTIYF.

This clone was seen ten or more times. CDR3 bases read: TGTGCCAGCAGCTCCGGAGGGGGCCGAGAGACC. As protein: CASSSGGGRET. The CDR3 reads in full as CASSSGGGRETQYF. The chain combines TRBV7-2 with TRBJ2-5, with D possibly TRBD1 on 7 matching bases. Coverage ceases 3 residues before the CDR3 finishes, and the germline J gene fills in the end. Trimming left V 4 bases short and J 4 bases short, with 13 bases between. The CDR3 covers 14 residues. In germline, CDR1 is SGHTA, CDR2 FQGNSA.

This clone was counted at least ten times. The read ends 3 residues early relative to the CDR3; the germline J gene fills the gap. J is TRBJ2-2 and V is TRBV4-1; D gene uncertain. Germline V gene sequence: CDR1 MGHRA, CDR2 YSYEKL. V gave up 1 base and J gave up 4 bases, with 7 bases separating them. The CDR3 runs 14 residues. Incomplete CDR3 DNA: TGCGCCAGCAGCCAAGTAGGCGGCACCGGGGAG. It specifies CASSQVGGTGE. The complete CDR3 protein is CASSQVGGTGELFF.

This clone was counted ten times or more. The CDR3 is cut off 3 residues early in the read; its end comes from the germline J gene. The genes are TRBV19 and TRBJ2-7; 8 positions agree with TRBD1. The CDR3 has 15 amino acids. Germline assignment: CDR1 LNHDA and CDR2 SQIVND (reference sequence). V shed 5 bases, J shed 2 bases, and the junction held 8 bases outside the gene matches. This CDR3 reads CASSAQGGSAYEQYF. The DNA read from the CDR3 is TGTGCCAGTAGTGCACAGGGGGGCTCAGCCTACGAG.

This clone appeared many times. The read ends 3 residues early relative to the CDR3; the germline J gene fills the gap. V is TRBV5-1 and J is TRBJ2-5; TRBD1 matches 10 bases. Germline assignment: CDR1 SGHRS and CDR2 YFSETQ. The CDR3 is 14 residues long. Trimming took 4 bases from V and 5 from J; bases not matched to a gene: 5. The part of the CDR3 DNA that was read is TGCGCCAGCAGCCAAACGGGACAGGGGGAGACC. This encodes CASSQTGQGET. The entire CDR3 sequence reads CASSQTGQGETQYF. The whole variable domain, filled in from reference TRBV5-1 and TRBJ2-5, reads KAGVTQTPRYLIKTRGQQVTLSCSPISGHRSVSWYQQTPGQGLQFLFEYFSETQRNKGNFPGRFSGRQFSNSRSEMNVSTLELGDSALYLCASSQTGQGETQYFGPGTRLLVL.

As concerns this clone: A clone one base away is much larger, so this may be a read error. The read stops 3 residues short of the end of the CDR3; the missing end is completed from the germline J gene. The chain uses TRBV2 and TRBJ2-2; D possibly matches TRBD1 or TRBD2 (5 bases each). CDR3 length equals 11 residues. Germline V lookup: CDR1 SNHLY, CDR2 FYNNEI. The CDR3 bases that were read are TGTACCTCAGGGAGAGATGAAAAG. Protein: CTSGRDEK. The complete CDR3 sequence is CTSGRDEKLFF. Supplemented by reference TRBV2 and TRBJ2-2, the full variable domain reads EPEVTQTPSHQVTQMGQEVILRCVPISNHLYFYWYRQILGQKVEFLVSFYNNEISEKSEIFDDQFSVERPDGSNFTLKIRSTKLEDSAMYFCTSGRDEKLFFGEGSRLTVL.

This clone came up many times. The read is 3 residues too short to cover the CDR3 end, so that end is filled in from the germline J gene. The chain employs TRBV29-1 and TRBJ1-1; the D gene is possibly TRBD1 (5 bases). CDR1 and CDR2 (germline): SQVTM, ANQGSEA. Between the trimmed V and J ends, which lost 0 bases and 1 base, there was a span of 6 bases. This CDR3 has 13 residues. CDR3 DNA, as far as it was read: TGCAGCGTTGAAGAAAGGGGGAACACTGAA. This sequence encodes CSVEERGNTE. The complete CDR3 protein is CSVEERGNTEAFF.